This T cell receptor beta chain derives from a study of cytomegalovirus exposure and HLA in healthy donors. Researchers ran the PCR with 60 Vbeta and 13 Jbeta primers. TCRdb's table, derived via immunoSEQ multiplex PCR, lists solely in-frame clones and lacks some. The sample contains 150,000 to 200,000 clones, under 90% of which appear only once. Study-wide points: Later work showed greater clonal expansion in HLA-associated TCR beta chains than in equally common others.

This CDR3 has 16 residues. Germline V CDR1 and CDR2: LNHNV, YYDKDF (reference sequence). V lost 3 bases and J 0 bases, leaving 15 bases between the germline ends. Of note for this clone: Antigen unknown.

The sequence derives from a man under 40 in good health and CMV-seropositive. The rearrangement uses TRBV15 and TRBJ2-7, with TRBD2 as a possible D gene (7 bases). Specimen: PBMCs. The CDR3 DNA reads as TGTGCCACCAGCAGGAGGGGGGGGGTGTCCTCCTACGAGCAGTACTTC. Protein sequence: CATSRRGGVSSYEQYF.